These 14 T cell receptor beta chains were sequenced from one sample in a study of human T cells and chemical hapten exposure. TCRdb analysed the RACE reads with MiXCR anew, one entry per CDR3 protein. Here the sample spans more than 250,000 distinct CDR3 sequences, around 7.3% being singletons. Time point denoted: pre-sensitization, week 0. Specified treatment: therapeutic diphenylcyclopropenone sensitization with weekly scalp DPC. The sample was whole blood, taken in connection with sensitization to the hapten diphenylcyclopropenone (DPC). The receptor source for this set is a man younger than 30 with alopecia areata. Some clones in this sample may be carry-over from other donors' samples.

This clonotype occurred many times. CDR3 loop: CASSFRTGADEAFF. The CDR3 bases are TGTGCCAGCAGCTTTCGGACAGGGGCAGATGAAGCTTTCTTT. This chain uses TRBV11-2 with TRBJ1-1; the match to TRBD1 covers 9 bases. V gave up 3 bases and J gave up 7 bases; unmatched junction bases: 6. Per the germline V gene, CDR1 is SGHAT and CDR2 is FQNNGV. The CDR3 length is 14 residues.

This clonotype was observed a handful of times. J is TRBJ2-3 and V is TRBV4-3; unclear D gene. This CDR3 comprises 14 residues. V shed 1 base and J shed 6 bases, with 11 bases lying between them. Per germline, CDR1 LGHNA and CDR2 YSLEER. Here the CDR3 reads CASSQARRSDTQYF. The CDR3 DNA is TGCGCCAGCAGCCAAGCCCGACGATCGGATACGCAGTATTTT.

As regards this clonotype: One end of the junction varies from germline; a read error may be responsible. DNA of the CDR3: TGTGCCGGCAGCCTCGAGCGAAGCGTCCTGACTTTC. Its translation is CAGSLERSVLTF. The J gene is TRBJ2-6, the V gene TRBV7-2; D is unresolved. This CDR3 has 12 residues. Germline CDR1 is SGHTA and CDR2 is FQGNSA. The full variable domain, in which reference TRBV7-2 and TRBJ2-6 provide the parts outside the CDR3, is GAGVSQSPSNKVTEKGKDVELRCDPISGHTALYWYRQSLGQGLEFLIYFQGNSAPDKSGLPSDRFSAERTGGSVSTLTIQRTQQEDSAVYLCAGSLERSVLTFGAGSRLTVL.

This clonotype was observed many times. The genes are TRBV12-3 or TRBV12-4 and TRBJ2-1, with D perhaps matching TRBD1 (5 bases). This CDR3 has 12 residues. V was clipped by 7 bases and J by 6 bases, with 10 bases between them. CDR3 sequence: CASTGDSNEQFF. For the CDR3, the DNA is TGTGCCAGCACCGGAGACAGCAATGAGCAGTTCTTC.

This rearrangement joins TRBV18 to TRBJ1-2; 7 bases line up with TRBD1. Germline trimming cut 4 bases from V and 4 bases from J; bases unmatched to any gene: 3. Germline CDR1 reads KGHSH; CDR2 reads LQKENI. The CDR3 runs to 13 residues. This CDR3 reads CASSRDSVYGYTF. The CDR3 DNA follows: TGTGCCAGCTCACGGGACAGCGTCTATGGCTACACCTTC.

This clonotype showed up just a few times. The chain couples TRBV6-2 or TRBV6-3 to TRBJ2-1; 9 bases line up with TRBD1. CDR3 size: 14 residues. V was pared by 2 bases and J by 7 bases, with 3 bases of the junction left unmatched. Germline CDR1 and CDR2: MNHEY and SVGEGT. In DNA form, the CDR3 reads TGTGCCAGCAGTTACCGGGACAGGGAAAATGAGCAGTTCTTC. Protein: CASSYRDRENEQFF.

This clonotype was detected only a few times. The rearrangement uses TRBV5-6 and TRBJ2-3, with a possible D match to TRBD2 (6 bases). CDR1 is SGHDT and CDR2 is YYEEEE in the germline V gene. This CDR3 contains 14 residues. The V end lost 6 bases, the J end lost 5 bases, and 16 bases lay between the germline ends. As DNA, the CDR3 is TGTGCCAGCAAAGGAGGGTTTTATGGAGATACGCAGTATTTT. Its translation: CASKGGFYGDTQYF.

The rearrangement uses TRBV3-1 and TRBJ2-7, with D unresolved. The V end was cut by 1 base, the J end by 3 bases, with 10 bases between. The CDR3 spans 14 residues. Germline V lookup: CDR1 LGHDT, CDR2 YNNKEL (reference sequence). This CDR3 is CASSQALDFYEQYV. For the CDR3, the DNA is TGTGCCAGCAGCCAAGCCCTAGACTTCTACGAGCAGTACGTC.

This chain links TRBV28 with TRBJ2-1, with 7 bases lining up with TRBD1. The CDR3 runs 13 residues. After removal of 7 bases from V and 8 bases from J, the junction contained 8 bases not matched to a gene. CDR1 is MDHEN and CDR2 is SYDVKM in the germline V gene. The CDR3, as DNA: TGTGCCAGCACCCGTACGAGGGGGCATGAGCAGTTCTTC. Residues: CASTRTRGHEQFF.

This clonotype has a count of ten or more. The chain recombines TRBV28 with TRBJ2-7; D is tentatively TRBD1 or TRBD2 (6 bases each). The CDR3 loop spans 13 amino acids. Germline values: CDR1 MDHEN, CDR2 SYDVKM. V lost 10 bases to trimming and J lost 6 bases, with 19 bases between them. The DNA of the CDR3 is TGTGCCACCTGGGCGGGACAAGTATTCGAGCAGTACTTC. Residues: CATWAGQVFEQYF.

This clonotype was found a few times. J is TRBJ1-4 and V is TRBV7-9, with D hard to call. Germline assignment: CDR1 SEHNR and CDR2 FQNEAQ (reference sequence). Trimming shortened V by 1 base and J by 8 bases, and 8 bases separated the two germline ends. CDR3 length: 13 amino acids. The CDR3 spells CASSLGSWEKLFF. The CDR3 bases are TGTGCCAGCAGCTTAGGGAGCTGGGAAAAACTGTTTTTT. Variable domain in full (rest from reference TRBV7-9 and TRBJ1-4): DTGVSQNPRHKITKRGQNVTFRCDPISEHNRLYWYRQTLGQGPEFLTYFQNEAQLEKSRLLSDRFSAERPKGSFSTLEIQRTEQGDSAMYLCASSLGSWEKLFFGSGTQLSVL.

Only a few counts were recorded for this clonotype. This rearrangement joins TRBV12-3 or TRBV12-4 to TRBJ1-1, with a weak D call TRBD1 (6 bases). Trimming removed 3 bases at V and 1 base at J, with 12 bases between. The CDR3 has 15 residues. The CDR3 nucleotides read TGTGCCAGCAGTTTTTGGGGGGCGCGGAACACTGAAGCTTTCTTT. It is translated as CASSFWGARNTEAFF.

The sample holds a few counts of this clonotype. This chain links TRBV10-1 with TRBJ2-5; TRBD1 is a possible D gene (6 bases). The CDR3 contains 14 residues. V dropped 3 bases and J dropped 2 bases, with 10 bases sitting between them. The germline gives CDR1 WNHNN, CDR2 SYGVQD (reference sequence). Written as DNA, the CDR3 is TGCGCCAGCAGTGACCGCAGGGGACAAGAGACCCAGTACTTC. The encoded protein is CASSDRRGQETQYF.

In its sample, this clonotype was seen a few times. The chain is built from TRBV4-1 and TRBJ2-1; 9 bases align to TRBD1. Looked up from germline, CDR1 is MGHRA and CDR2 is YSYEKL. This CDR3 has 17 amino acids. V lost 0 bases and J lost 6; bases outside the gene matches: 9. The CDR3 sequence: CASSQDLGGQGFNEQFF. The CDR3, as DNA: TGCGCCAGCAGCCAAGACTTGGGGGGACAGGGCTTCAATGAGCAGTTCTTC.